These 19 T cell receptor beta chains were sequenced from one sample in a study of CD8+ T cells in alopecia areata. RNA was extracted and reverse transcribed into cDNA as the sequencing template. Using immunoSEQ multiplex PCR, the repertoire was profiled, and TCRdb retains in-frame clones only, with some absent. The sample yields fewer than 200,000 clones, 58% seen once. Treatment specified: oral pan-JAK inhibitor, 5-10 mg twice daily. The specimen was CD4+ T cells sorted from blood, collected between weeks 55 and 65, from a patient treated with tofacitinib. Receptor source: a human donor with alopecia areata.

This chain links TRBV4-1 with TRBJ2-1; TRBD2 is a possible D gene (5 bases). This CDR3 comprises 16 residues. Germline V gene sequence: CDR1 MGHRA, CDR2 YSYEKL. The V gene lost 3 bases and the J gene lost 10 bases, with 22 bases spanning the gap. CDR3 sequence: CASSQTPPGIPREQFF. The CDR3 DNA follows: TGCGCCAGCAGCCAGACTCCCCCCGGGATCCCCCGGGAGCAGTTCTTC.

V is TRBV7-9 and J is TRBJ2-7; D gene uncertain. CDR3 length: 13 residues. Trimming shortened V by 7 bases and J by 3 bases, and 13 bases separated the two germline ends. Per germline, CDR1 SEHNR and CDR2 FQNEAQ (reference sequence). CDR3 amino acids: CASTRGAIYEQYF. Written as DNA, the CDR3 is TGTGCCAGCACCAGAGGCGCAATCTACGAGCAGTACTTC.

The chain has TRBV27 and TRBJ1-5, with 7 nucleotides matching TRBD1. Germline V gene lookup returns CDR1 MNHEY and CDR2 SMNVEV (reference sequence). This CDR3 contains 15 residues. The junction had 11 bases not matched to a gene; V was cut back by 8 bases and J by 4 bases. The CDR3 nucleotides read TGTGCCAGCGGCCCGCGGACAGGAGCTAATCAGCCCCAGCATTTT. Encoded protein: CASGPRTGANQPQHF.

V gene TRBV18 combines with J gene TRBJ1-3; a possible D gene is TRBD1 (5 bases). V was pared by 0 bases and J by 4 bases, with 13 bases between. Looked up from germline, CDR1 is KGHSH and CDR2 is LQKENI. CDR3 length: 16 amino acids. Written as DNA, the CDR3 is TGTGCCAGCTCACCACCGGGACTGCCTCGGGGAAACACCATATATTTT. This codes for CASSPPGLPRGNTIYF.

The CDR3 protein is CASSPVGRLYNEQFF. The CDR3 nucleotides read TGCGCCAGCAGCCCCGTGGGACGGCTCTACAATGAGCAGTTCTTC. V usage is TRBV4-1 and J usage is TRBJ2-1, with D perhaps matching TRBD1 or TRBD2 (5 bases each). The CDR3 is 15 residues long. The V end lost 4 bases, the J end lost 3 bases, and 13 bases lay between the germline ends. The V gene's germline CDR1 is MGHRA and CDR2 YSYEKL.

The chain employs TRBV30 and TRBJ1-5; TRBD1 aligns across 9 bases. The CDR3 is 12 amino acids. Germline-derived CDR1 and CDR2 are GTSNPN and SVGIG (reference sequence). V lost 7 bases and J lost 6; bases outside the gene matches: 4. CDR3 residues: CALQGAGQPQHF. In DNA, the CDR3 is TGTGCCTTACAGGGGGCGGGTCAGCCCCAGCATTTT.

V gene TRBV30 combines with J gene TRBJ2-3; a possible D gene is TRBD2 (6 bases). This CDR3 comprises 15 residues. Trimming took off 2 bases at V and 1 base at J, with 13 bases between the two ends. CDR1 and CDR2 from the germline V gene are GTSNPN and SVGIG (reference sequence). The CDR3 nucleotides read TGTGCCTGGAGTCGGGGACTTGGAGGCACAGATACGCAGTATTTT. This encodes CAWSRGLGGTDTQYF.

This clone has only a few counts. The rearrangement uses TRBV5-1 and TRBJ1-1, with D hard to call. Trimming left V 4 bases short and J 0 bases short, with 25 bases between. The germline V gene encodes CDR1 SGHRS and CDR2 YFSETQ. The CDR3 loop spans 19 amino acids. CDR3 in DNA: TGCGCCAGCAGCCAGTGGAGGGCCCGACCCGACGGAATGAACACTGAAGCTTTCTTT. This encodes CASSQWRARPDGMNTEAFF.

This chain uses TRBV5-1 with TRBJ1-1; 9 bases are shared with TRBD1. The germline CDR1 and CDR2 sequences are SGHRS and YFSETQ. The length of the CDR3 is 15 residues. Germline trimming cut 5 bases from V and 5 bases from J; bases unmatched to any gene: 10. CDR3 in amino acids: CASRSTGQGDTEAFF. CDR3 in DNA: TGCGCCAGCAGGTCTACGGGACAGGGAGATACTGAAGCTTTCTTT.

The chain uses TRBV7-7 and TRBJ2-3, with D perhaps being TRBD1 or TRBD2 (6 bases each). The V gene's germline CDR1 is SSHAT and CDR2 FNYEAQ (reference sequence). The CDR3 runs 13 residues. With 5 bases removed from V and 9 bases from J, the gap between germline ends came to 15 bases. The CDR3 DNA follows: TGTGCCAGCAGCCCCCGGGGGCCCGAGACGCAGTATTTT. Translation: CASSPRGPETQYF.

This sequence joins TRBV29-1 and TRBJ1-2; TRBD1 is a possible D gene (6 bases). The CDR3 runs 12 residues. Trimming removed 4 bases at V and 7 bases at J, with 13 bases between. Germline V gives CDR1 SQVTM, CDR2 ANQGSEA. CDR3 sequence: CSVGSRGGGYTF. The CDR3 bases are TGCAGCGTTGGAAGCAGGGGTGGTGGCTACACCTTC.

V is TRBV2 and J is TRBJ1-2, with D tentatively TRBD1 (6 bases). The CDR3 loop spans 18 amino acids. CDR1 is SNHLY, CDR2 FYNNEI, per germline. V was shortened by 0 bases and J by 1 base, with 18 bases between the two germline ends. DNA for the CDR3: TGTGCCAGCAGTGAAGCCGTGGGCAGCTCAGGGGTTAACTATGGCTACACCTTC. Residues: CASSEAVGSSGVNYGYTF.

The rearrangement links TRBV5-6 to TRBJ1-2, with 8 positions matching TRBD1. CDR3 length: 13 residues. Germline CDR1 SGHDT, CDR2 YYEEEE. Trimming removed 4 bases from V and 8 bases from J; junction bases left unmatched: 7. The CDR3 sequence is CASSPGQARGYTF. Written as DNA, the CDR3 is TGTGCCAGCAGCCCGGGACAGGCTCGGGGCTACACCTTC.

This chain uses TRBV27 with TRBJ2-7, with 7 bases identical to TRBD1. This CDR3 comprises 14 residues. Germline V gives CDR1 MNHEY, CDR2 SMNVEV (reference sequence). V was clipped by 6 bases and J by 4 bases; unmatched bases: 9. CDR3 amino acids: CASRRGGITYEQYF. CDR3 nucleotides: TGTGCCAGCAGGAGAGGGGGCATTACGTACGAGCAGTACTTC.

J is TRBJ1-2 and V is TRBV9; 7 nucleotides match TRBD1. With V trimmed by 2 bases and J by 4 bases, 17 bases remained unmatched. The CDR3 totals 18 residues. Germline CDR1 is SGDLS and CDR2 is YYNGEE. CDR3 sequence: CASSVETGAGRSGYGYTF. In DNA, the CDR3 is TGTGCCAGCAGCGTTGAAACAGGGGCGGGAAGAAGCGGCTATGGCTACACCTTC.

The CDR3 DNA follows: TGTGCCAGCAGACCCCCCGGGGGAGAGACCCAGTACTTC. This gives the protein CASRPPGGETQYF. The rearrangement uses TRBV6-5 and TRBJ2-5; possible D gene TRBD2, 6 bases. The ends were cut back, 6 bases at V and 4 bases at J, with 12 bases in the middle. Germline-derived CDR1 and CDR2 are MNHEY and SVGAGI. The CDR3 has 13 residues.

V gene TRBV29-1 combines with J gene TRBJ2-5; no clear D gene. CDR1 is SQVTM, CDR2 ANQGSEA, per germline. V lost 5 bases, J lost 5 bases, and 12 bases lay in between. The CDR3 is made up of 12 amino acids. The DNA for the CDR3 is TGCAGCGTTCGAAGGCTGTCTGAGACCCAGTACTTC. Its translation is CSVRRLSETQYF.

V usage is TRBV30 and J usage is TRBJ1-2; D is ambiguous. Germline V gives CDR1 GTSNPN, CDR2 SVGIG (reference sequence). The CDR3 has 13 residues. The germline V and J ends were trimmed by 0 bases and 4 bases, with 9 bases remaining between them. The CDR3 protein is CAWSVSFLYGYTF. In nucleotides, the CDR3 is TGTGCCTGGAGTGTGAGCTTTCTCTATGGCTACACCTTC. Full variable domain (rest looked up from reference TRBV30 and TRBJ1-2): SQTIHQWPATLVQPVGSPLSLECTVEGTSNPNLYWYRQAAGRGLQLLFYSVGIGQISSEVPQNLSASRPQDRQFILSSKKLLLSDSGFYLCAWSVSFLYGYTFGSGTRLTVV.

The chain is built from TRBV27 and TRBJ1-6, with D perhaps matching TRBD1 (6 bases). The CDR3 is made up of 16 amino acids. With 5 bases removed from V and 0 bases from J, the gap between germline ends came to 11 bases. Germline lookup yields CDR1 MNHEY and CDR2 SMNVEV (reference sequence). CDR3 region: CASSPQGSSYNSPLHF. The CDR3 bases are TGTGCCAGCAGTCCCCAGGGGAGCTCCTATAATTCACCCCTCCACTTT.